This TCR beta chain was obtained from a study of low-dose radiotherapy and immunotherapy resistance in tumors. On the study more broadly: On an every-two-weeks schedule, patients received intravenous nivolumab 240 mg, along with ipilimumab 1 mg/kg every six weeks.

Primers targeting TRAV and TRBV primed first-strand cDNA, covering alpha and beta chains. With a constant-region primer and a V-primer adapter, TCRs were subjected to around 20 PCR cycles of amplification. From the reads, TCRdb called clonotypes with MiXCR, one entry per CDR3 protein. The table lists 65,000 to 90,000 distinct CDR3 sequences, approximately 17% of them singletons. Germline CDR1 and CDR2: MDHEN and SYDVKM. V lost 3 bases and J lost 4, with 13 bases in between. This CDR3 is 15 amino acids long. Time point denoted: before trial treatment. Treatment combined nivolumab, ipilimumab, aspirin, low-dose cyclophosphamide and low-dose radiotherapy in a dose-escalation trial.

The chain combines TRBV28 with TRBJ1-5; D ambiguous. This TCR derives from a male donor with prostate cancer. Sample: PBMCs, taken before treatment. The CDR3 spells CASSFFWQDNQPQHF. The CDR3 DNA sequence: TGTGCCAGCAGTTTTTTTTGGCAGGATAATCAGCCCCAGCATTTT.